The 5 T cell receptor beta chains listed next were all sequenced from one sample in a study of cytomegalovirus exposure and HLA in healthy donors. With 60 Vbeta and 13 Jbeta primers, the PCR was carried out. Profiled with immunoSEQ multiplex PCR; TCRdb holds only in-frame clones, not every one. The table counts under 200,000 clones; under 6.5% lies in the top ten. What was sequenced was PBMCs. The receptors were gathered from a man aged 25 to 40 in good health and CMV-seronegative.

V gene TRBV30 combines with J gene TRBJ2-7; D may be TRBD2 (6 bases). The germline V and J ends were trimmed by 2 bases and 4 bases, with 18 bases remaining between them. This CDR3 has 15 amino acids. Germline V gives CDR1 GTSNPN, CDR2 SVGIG (reference sequence). CDR3 nucleotides: TGTGCCTGGAGTCCGGGCCAGGACTACATTTACGAGCAGTACTTC. Its translation: CAWSPGQDYIYEQYF.

The V gene is TRBV27, the J gene TRBJ1-2, with 10 bases identical to TRBD1. The CDR3 is made up of 17 amino acids. V trimming: 5 bases; J trimming: 3 bases; junction bases outside the gene matches: 12. CDR1 and CDR2 (germline): MNHEY, SMNVEV (reference sequence). CDR3 coding DNA: TGTGCCAGCAGTCCACCACCCGGGACAGGGGACGACTATGGCTACACCTTC. Protein product: CASSPPPGTGDDYGYTF.

This sequence joins TRBV27 and TRBJ2-3; a weak D match, TRBD2 (6 bases). The CDR3 runs to 13 residues. Germline V gives CDR1 MNHEY, CDR2 SMNVEV (reference sequence). V was trimmed by 8 bases and J by 4 bases, leaving 13 bases between them. The CDR3: CASGGRGADTQYF. The CDR3 DNA follows: TGTGCCAGCGGAGGGAGAGGAGCAGATACGCAGTATTTT.

The rearrangement joins TRBV5-1 to TRBJ2-1, with 9 positions matching TRBD1. The germline V gene has CDR1 SGHRS and CDR2 YFSETQ. This CDR3 is 15 amino acids long. V trimming: 4 bases; J trimming: 2 bases; junction bases outside the gene matches: 4. The CDR3 reads CASSTGQGPYNEQFF. As DNA, the CDR3 is TGCGCCAGCAGCACGGGACAGGGACCCTACAATGAGCAGTTCTTC.

This sequence joins TRBV7-2 and TRBJ1-1; tentative D call: TRBD1 (5 bases). Trimming removed 0 bases from V and 9 bases from J, with 17 bases in between. From germline, CDR1 is SGHTA and CDR2 FQGNSA. There are 15 residues in the CDR3. CDR3 sequence (DNA): TGTGCCAGCAGCTTAGCGGTGGGGCAGGCTGCTAAAGCTTTCTTT. Translation: CASSLAVGQAAKAFF.